The present T cell receptor (beta chain) was sequenced within a study of T cells in Graves' hyperthyroidism and ophthalmopathy. Notes on the study in general: Blood shared most expanded thyroid clonotypes above 0.001.

RNA transcripts were the template for amplifying TCR beta CDR3 regions. The HTBI set primed first-round TCR CDR3 RT-PCR. TCRdb re-called the multiplex PCR reads with MiXCR, one entry per CDR3 protein. The data contain about 700,000 distinct CDR3 sequences, roughly 15% of them singletons. Notes on this clonotype: Its antigen is not identified.

The study excluded patients with uncontrolled infection, other autoimmune disease, pregnancy or lactation. What was sequenced was blood. The TCR comes from a woman aged 18-35 years with Graves' hyperthyroidism.

CDR3 amino acids: CASRAESLGANVLTF. CDR3 bases: TGCGCCAGCAGGGCCGAATCGCTTGGGGCCAACGTCCTGACTTTC. The rearrangement links TRBV5-1 to TRBJ2-6, with D unclear. Trimming stripped 5 bases from V and 3 bases from J, with 12 bases between. The CDR3 spans 15 residues. Germline loops: CDR1 SGHRS, CDR2 YFSETQ.